This TCR beta chain was sequenced for a study of CD8 T cells in Susac syndrome. With random hexamers, 0.5 to 1 ug RNA was reverse transcribed. TCRdb used MiXCR to reprocess the immunoSEQ multiplex PCR reads, holding one entry per CDR3 protein. Of roughly 200,000 distinct CDR3 sequences listed, about 95% are singletons. The V end lost 7 bases, the J end lost 7 bases, and 17 bases lay between the germline ends. The CDR3 consists of 13 residues. While CD8+ and CD4+ T cells were isolated negatively, TEMRA cells were enriched by FACS. Specimen: CD4+ T cells from PBMCs. The V call is TRBV12-3 or TRBV12-4, the J call TRBJ2-7; no firm D call. The TCR comes from a human donor in good health. CDR3 loop: CASKLGKLREQYF. The DNA of the CDR3 is TGTGCCAGCAAGTTAGGAAAGTTGCGTGAGCAGTACTTC.